The 28 T cell receptor beta chains listed next were all sequenced from one sample in a study of cytomegalovirus exposure and HLA in healthy donors (dated by TCRdb to between 2016 and 2019). The library was generated by the immunoSEQ multiplex PCR assay. A mixture of 60 forward primers for TCR Vbeta segments and 13 reverse primers for TCR Jbeta segments was used in the multiplex PCR. Imported from immuneACCESS, the table was reduced by TCRdb to in-frame sequences with V and J called. These copies leave out some clones; in studies compared against another copy, an unresolved V gene accounts for under half, and the cause of the remainder is not known. Here the sample has about 160,000 clones; 68% occur a single time. Roughly 1.4% of the sample is in the top ten clones. What was sequenced was PBMCs. The receptors here all came from a man aged 45-65 years in good health and CMV-seronegative.

The genes are TRBV6-6 and TRBJ2-5, with D tentatively TRBD2 (5 bases). CDR1 and CDR2 from the germline V gene are MNHNY and SVGAGI (reference sequence). V was shortened by 10 bases and J by 2 bases, with 11 bases between the two germline ends. The length of the CDR3 is 12 residues. The CDR3 reads CANGRTQETQYF. The CDR3 nucleotides read TGTGCCAACGGACGGACTCAAGAGACCCAGTACTTC.

This clone was observed a few times. The rearrangement uses TRBV19 and TRBJ1-1, with unresolved D. V lost 7 bases and J lost 4, with 16 bases in between. The germline gives CDR1 LNHDA, CDR2 SQIVND (reference sequence). The CDR3 sequence is 14 residues long. CDR3 in DNA: TGTGCCAGTAACGACTGGAGAGGGTTCACTGAAGCTTTCTTT. This gives the protein CASNDWRGFTEAFF.

The J gene is TRBJ1-5, the V gene TRBV5-4, with unresolved D. CDR3 length equals 11 residues. V was cut by 9 bases and J by 6 bases, with 10 bases left in between. Germline CDR1 and CDR2: SGHNT and YYREEE (reference sequence). This CDR3 is CAMARFQPQHF. For the CDR3, the DNA is TGTGCCATGGCGAGGTTTCAGCCCCAGCATTTT.

The chain joins TRBV4-3 to TRBJ2-3, with 13 bases that match TRBD2. The CDR3 has 21 residues. Trimming took 1 base from V and 4 from J; bases not matched to a gene: 17. The germline CDR1 and CDR2 sequences are LGHNA and YSLEER. The CDR3 DNA reads TGCGCCAGCAGCCAAGCCTCCCGGGTGGTACTAGCGGGGGGGCTCGCAGATACGCAGTATTTT. Translating it yields CASSQASRVVLAGGLADTQYF.

The gene calls are TRBV27 and TRBJ2-3, with 11 nucleotides matching TRBD2. Trimming at V came to 4 bases and at J to 1 base, leaving 7 bases not matched to a gene. This CDR3 contains 17 residues. Germline CDR1 and CDR2: MNHEY and SMNVEV (reference sequence). CDR3 loop: CASSSITGLAGTDTQYF. The CDR3 DNA reads TGTGCCAGCAGTTCCATAACGGGACTAGCGGGCACAGATACGCAGTATTTT.

CDR3 loop: CASSLARDKLYTGELFF. As DNA, the CDR3 is TGTGCCAGCAGCTTAGCTCGGGACAAACTTTACACCGGGGAGCTGTTTTTT. The chain links TRBV7-2 to TRBJ2-2, with D perhaps TRBD1 (6 bases). The V and J ends lost 0 bases and 3 bases respectively, with 14 bases between them. The length of the CDR3 is 17 residues. The germline gives CDR1 SGHTA, CDR2 FQGNSA.

The chain employs TRBV5-5 and TRBJ2-5, with 8 bases that match TRBD1. Germline V CDR1 and CDR2: SGHKS, YYEKEE (reference sequence). This CDR3 has 16 residues. V lost 0 bases, J lost 0 bases, and 4 bases stayed unmatched. The CDR3 DNA is TGTGCCAGCAGCTTGGGGGCAGGGGGCAACCAAGAGACCCAGTACTTC. Translating it yields CASSLGAGGNQETQYF.

V gene TRBV28 combines with J gene TRBJ1-2, with D uncertain. CDR1 MDHEN and CDR2 SYDVKM come from the germline V gene. CDR3 length: 14 residues. Trimming took off 2 bases at V and 1 base at J, with 8 bases between the two ends. CDR3 in amino acids: CASSLGGDNYGYTF. CDR3 in DNA: TGTGCCAGCAGTTTAGGTGGAGATAACTATGGCTACACCTTC.

The chain carries TRBV27 and TRBJ1-1; the match to TRBD1 covers 9 bases. This CDR3 has 16 amino acids. J gave up 0 bases and V 2 bases, and 4 bases lay outside the gene matches. Germline CDR1 and CDR2: MNHEY and SMNVEV (reference sequence). The CDR3 is CASSLGTGKMNTEAFF. The DNA for the CDR3 is TGTGCCAGCAGTTTAGGGACAGGGAAGATGAACACTGAAGCTTTCTTT.

CDR3: CASSIYGTSGDTQYF. In DNA form, the CDR3 reads TGTGCCAGTAGTATTTATGGGACTAGCGGAGATACGCAGTATTTT. The rearrangement uses TRBV19 and TRBJ2-3; 11 bases are a match to TRBD2. CDR1 and CDR2 from the germline V gene are LNHDA and SQIVND (reference sequence). The CDR3 runs to 15 residues. The J segment lost 5 bases and the V segment lost 3 bases, leaving 4 bases of the junction unmatched.

The chain links TRBV10-3 to TRBJ2-7, with D perhaps matching TRBD2 (5 bases). The V end lost 2 bases, the J end lost 12 bases, and 17 bases lay between the germline ends. The CDR3 sequence is 13 residues long. Per germline, CDR1 ENHRY and CDR2 SYGVKD. As DNA, the CDR3 is TGTGCCATCAGTGAGCCCGAGCAGGCCGCGGGGTACTTC. Amino acids: CAISEPEQAAGYF.

A few counts support this clone. The chain uses TRBV11-2 and TRBJ1-1, with 8 positions matching TRBD1. This CDR3 has 17 amino acids. Looked up from germline, CDR1 is SGHAT and CDR2 is FQNNGV. Trimming removed 2 bases from V and 1 base from J; junction bases left unmatched: 9. As DNA, the CDR3 is TGTGCCAGCAGCTTATGGCAGGGGGCGGATTCGAACACTGAAGCTTTCTTT. Its protein product is CASSLWQGADSNTEAFF.

This clone has only a few counts. The genes are TRBV27 and TRBJ2-1; 13 bases align to TRBD2. Losses at the gene ends were 7 bases for V and 7 bases for J; bases not matched to a gene: 7. CDR3 size: 15 residues. Looked up from germline, CDR1 is MNHEY and CDR2 is SMNVEV (reference sequence). The DNA for the CDR3 is TGTGCCAGCACCCCTGGGGGACTAGCGGGGAATGAGCAGTTCTTC. Encoded protein: CASTPGGLAGNEQFF.

This chain links TRBV11-3 with TRBJ2-7; D is possibly TRBD1 (5 bases). Germline loops: CDR1 SGHNT, CDR2 YENEEA. Between the trimmed V and J ends, which lost 6 bases and 4 bases, there was a span of 25 bases. This CDR3 has 17 residues. CDR3: CASSHKGASLSGYEQYF. As DNA, the CDR3 is TGTGCCAGCAGTCACAAAGGGGCCTCCCTCTCCGGTTACGAGCAGTACTTC.

The V and J genes are TRBV11-2 and TRBJ2-1, with D possibly TRBD2 on 6 matching bases. V was shortened by 3 bases and J by 7 bases, with 13 bases between the two germline ends. CDR3 length: 14 residues. The V gene's germline CDR1 is SGHAT and CDR2 FQNNGV. The CDR3 loop is CASSFNALANEQFF. DNA for the CDR3: TGTGCCAGCAGCTTTAACGCGCTAGCGAATGAGCAGTTCTTC.

This chain links TRBV4-3 with TRBJ2-5; D possibly corresponds to TRBD2 (6 bases). Trimming took off 3 bases at V and 4 bases at J, with 15 bases between the two ends. This CDR3 comprises 15 residues. CDR1 and CDR2 (germline): LGHNA, YSLEER. As DNA, the CDR3 is TGCGCCAGCAGCCACCGCGGAGGGGTCGGAGAGACCCAGTACTTC. Translation gives CASSHRGGVGETQYF.

The CDR3 sequence is CASKSQSYGYTF. The CDR3 bases are TGTGCCAGTAAGTCACAGAGTTATGGCTACACCTTC. This chain connects TRBV19 to TRBJ1-2; D is unresolved. The CDR3 contains 12 residues. V lost 7 bases to trimming and J lost 5 bases, with 11 bases between them. Germline-derived CDR1 and CDR2 are LNHDA and SQIVND (reference sequence).

The CDR3 DNA follows: TGTGCCAGCAGCTTAGTTGCGGGACTGAACACTGAAGCTTTCTTT. Its protein is CASSLVAGLNTEAFF. The rearrangement joins TRBV7-8 to TRBJ1-1, with D perhaps matching TRBD1 (5 bases). With 1 base removed from V and 0 bases from J, the gap between germline ends came to 9 bases. The CDR3 spans 15 residues. From germline, CDR1 is SGHVS and CDR2 FQNEAQ. The whole variable domain, filled in from reference TRBV7-8 and TRBJ1-1, reads GAGVSQSPRYKVAKRGQDVALRCDPISGHVSLFWYQQALGQGPEFLTYFQNEAQLDKSGLPSDRFFAERPEGSVSTLKIQRTQQEDSAVYLCASSLVAGLNTEAFFGQGTRLTVV.

The chain recombines TRBV6-1 with TRBJ1-5; 10 nucleotides agree with TRBD1. The CDR3 spans 13 residues. The germline V gene encodes CDR1 MNHNS and CDR2 SASEGT. The V gene end was trimmed by 11 bases and the J gene end by 3 bases; junction bases not matched to a gene: 4. The DNA of the CDR3 is TGTGCCGGGGGGACAGGGGTCAATCAGCCCCAGCATTTT. This codes for CAGGTGVNQPQHF.

This clone was counted a single time. CDR3 residues: CASSQDWGRGPLHF. The CDR3 DNA reads TGCGCCAGCAGCCAAGATTGGGGGCGGGGGCCCCTCCACTTT. The V call is TRBV4-1, the J call TRBJ1-6, with D possibly TRBD1 on 6 matching bases. Trimming cost V 0 bases and J 13 bases, with 13 bases left between them. The germline CDR1 and CDR2 sequences are MGHRA and YSYEKL. CDR3 length: 14 amino acids.

This chain uses TRBV9 with TRBJ1-1, with 8 bases matching TRBD1. Germline V gene data show CDR1 as SGDLS and CDR2 as YYNGEE. The CDR3 consists of 13 residues. The V and J ends lost 3 bases and 10 bases, in that order; junction bases with no gene match: 8. For the CDR3, the DNA is TGTGCCAGCAGCGAGCGAGACAGGGGCCCAGCTTTCTTT. As protein: CASSERDRGPAFF.

V usage is TRBV5-4 and J usage is TRBJ1-2; 7 bases align to TRBD1. Germline V CDR1 and CDR2: SGHNT, YYREEE (reference sequence). V was pared by 4 bases and J by 5 bases, with 8 bases of the junction left unmatched. This CDR3 spans 14 amino acids. CDR3 in amino acids: CASSPSGTVYGYTF. For the CDR3, the DNA is TGTGCCAGCAGCCCGTCCGGGACAGTTTATGGCTACACCTTC.

This clone was picked up a small number of times. The genes are TRBV7-6 and TRBJ1-1, with 10 nucleotides matching TRBD1. V shed 5 bases, J shed 2 bases, and the junction held 5 bases outside the gene matches. Per the germline V gene, CDR1 is SGHVS and CDR2 is FNYEAQ. The CDR3 runs 15 residues. Here the CDR3 reads CASSPRDRGNTEAFF. As DNA, the CDR3 is TGTGCCAGCAGCCCCCGGGACAGGGGAAACACTGAAGCTTTCTTT.

The J gene is TRBJ2-7, the V gene TRBV7-2, with D unclear. The CDR3 length is 12 residues. Trimming removed 6 bases from V and 2 bases from J, with 8 bases in between. The germline CDR1 and CDR2 sequences are SGHTA and FQGNSA. The CDR3 spells CASRAGTYEQYF. The CDR3 region has the DNA TGTGCCAGCAGAGCCGGTACCTACGAGCAGTACTTC.

This rearrangement joins TRBV6-6 to TRBJ2-2, with TRBD1 matching over 10 bases. Trimming at V came to 5 bases and at J to 5 bases, leaving 8 bases not matched to a gene. Germline CDR1 is MNHNY and CDR2 is SVGAGI (reference sequence). The CDR3 extends over 16 amino acids. In DNA form, the CDR3 reads TGTGCCAGCAGTACACGACAGGGGGCGGGAACCGGGGAGCTGTTTTTT. Its protein is CASSTRQGAGTGELFF.

The V call is TRBV4-1, the J call TRBJ2-7, with D unclear. This CDR3 is built from 15 residues. V was clipped by 4 bases and J by 0 bases, with 13 bases between them. Per germline, CDR1 MGHRA and CDR2 YSYEKL. This CDR3 reads CASSRLDGISYEQYF. The CDR3, as DNA: TGCGCCAGCAGCCGGCTAGACGGTATCTCCTACGAGCAGTACTTC.

This chain uses TRBV5-4 with TRBJ2-7; D may be TRBD2 (6 bases). V dropped 4 bases and J dropped 2 bases, with 13 bases sitting between them. The CDR3 is 14 residues long. The germline CDR1 and CDR2 sequences are SGHNT and YYREEE (reference sequence). The CDR3 nucleotides read TGTGCCAGCAGCCCGGAGGGAGTACCCTACGAGCAGTACTTC. Amino acids: CASSPEGVPYEQYF.

The rearrangement uses TRBV18 and TRBJ2-6, with a possible D match to TRBD1 (7 bases). The germline V gene encodes CDR1 KGHSH and CDR2 LQKENI. The CDR3 is 17 residues long. Trimming pared 1 base from V and 0 bases from J, leaving 10 bases between. CDR3 amino acids: CASSPRGTASGANVLTF. CDR3 bases: TGTGCCAGCTCACCACGCGGGACAGCCTCTGGGGCCAACGTCCTGACTTTC.